The rows below give T cell receptor beta chains drawn from one sample of a study of blood T cell repertoires in COVID-19. Sequencing used immunoSEQ multiplex PCR; TCRdb keeps in-frame clones, though not all of them. The sample consists of approximately 78,000 clones, approximately 88% of them appearing once. Sequenced: peripheral blood. These TCRs come from a man in his forties or fifties with acute or convalescent COVID-19. CDR3s include the opening cysteine and the closing phenylalanine or tryptophan. The D gene is left open where the match is weak. The size field is filled for only some rows; it gives once, few, many or a size class.

clone size	D gene	V gene	J gene	CDR3 DNA	CDR3 protein
-	-	TRBV25-1	TRBJ2-1	TGTGCCAGCAGTAAGACAAGGAATACCTACAATGAGCAGTTCTTC	CASSKTRNTYNEQFF
-	-	TRBV4-1	TRBJ1-6	TGCGCCAGCAGCCTTGGACAGTATAGCTCCTATAATTCACCCCTCCACTTT	CASSLGQYSSYNSPLHF
-	-	TRBV24-1	TRBJ1-4	TGTGCCACCCTTAGACAGGTTTTCGGTGGGGAAAATGAAAAACTGTTTTTT	CATLRQVFGGENEKLFF
once	TRBD1	TRBV29-1	TRBJ2-2	TGCAGCGTTGCGGGCCAGGGGGCGAGTTCGAGCACCGGGGAGCTGTTTTTT	CSVAGQGASSSTGELFF
-	-	TRBV2	TRBJ2-3	TGTGCCAGCACCCTCTCGACGGCCCGAGGGACAGATACGCAGTATTTT	CASTLSTARGTDTQYF
-	-	TRBV10-3	TRBJ2-2	TGTGCCATCAGTGAGTCTTATTATCAGGCATACACTGGGAACACCGGGGAGCTGTTTTTT	CAISESYYQAYTGNTGELFF
-	TRBD1	TRBV19	TRBJ1-1	TGTGCCAGTAGAAAGGGTGGGACAGCTAACACTGAAGCTTTCTTT	CASRKGGTANTEAFF
-	-	TRBV7-8	TRBJ2-3	TGTGCCAGCAGCTTAATCTTGAGCACAGATACGCAGTATTTT	CASSLILSTDTQYF
-	TRBD1	TRBV6-5	TRBJ2-7	TGTGCCAGCATCACAGACAGGGGTTCCGTAGGCGAGCAGTACTTC	CASITDRGSVGEQYF
-	TRBD2	TRBV5-1	TRBJ2-3	TGCGCCAGCAGCTTTGGGGGGGGCACAGATACGCAGTATTTT	CASSFGGGTDTQYF
-	-	TRBV9	TRBJ1-5	TGTGCCAGCAGCGGGGGACACATCAATCAGCCCCAGCATTTT	CASSGGHINQPQHF
-	-	TRBV5-6	TRBJ1-1	TGTGCCAGCAGCTTGCGACAGATGAACACTGAAGCTTTCTTT	CASSLRQMNTEAFF
-	-	TRBV5-6	TRBJ2-3	TGTGCCAGCAGCTGGGGGGTATCTAGCACAGATACGCAGTATTTT	CASSWGVSSTDTQYF
few	TRBD1	TRBV24-1	TRBJ1-2	TGTGCCACCAGTGATCCCCTGACAGGGGACTATGGCTACACCTTC	CATSDPLTGDYGYTF
-	-	TRBV7-9	TRBJ1-2	TGTGCCAGCAGCCTTAGCTTGGGTCTGACCAACTATGGCTACACCTTC	CASSLSLGLTNYGYTF
-	TRBD1	TRBV2	TRBJ1-6	TGTGCCAGCAGTGAAAGGTGGCAGGGGGTTACACCCCTCCACTTT	CASSERWQGVTPLHF
-	-	TRBV24-1	TRBJ1-5	TGTGCCACCAGTGATTCCAGGCAGGGCAATCAGCCCCAGCATTTT	CATSDSRQGNQPQHF
once	-	TRBV13	TRBJ2-3	TGTGCCAGCGGGGACTCGATGGGCACAGATACGCAGTATTTT	CASGDSMGTDTQYF
-	TRBD2	TRBV7-6	TRBJ2-5	TGTGCCAGCAGCTTAGGGGGGACTAGCGAAGAGACCCAGTACTTC	CASSLGGTSEETQYF
-	-	TRBV19	TRBJ1-1	TGTGCCAGTAGTACCCTTCGGGGTCGGGGAACTGAAGCTTTCTTT	CASSTLRGRGTEAFF
-	TRBD1	TRBV25-1	TRBJ1-2	TGTGCCAGCAGTGACGACAGGGACTATGGCTACACCTTC	CASSDDRDYGYTF
-	TRBD1	TRBV5-1	TRBJ2-7	TGCGCCAGCAGCCCGTCAGGGACAGGGTTCCGTGAGCAGTACTTC	CASSPSGTGFREQYF
-	-	TRBV2	TRBJ2-7	TGTGCCATGGATTTGGGGCTACCCTACGAGCAGTACTTC	CAMDLGLPYEQYF
-	-	TRBV11-2	TRBJ1-6	TGTGCCAGCAGCTTAGATCCCGGAGGGAATTCACCCCTCCACTTT	CASSLDPGGNSPLHF
-	-	TRBV7-6	TRBJ1-2	TGTGCCAGCAGCTTAGTGGGGGGTGATGGCTACACCTTC	CASSLVGGDGYTF
-	-	TRBV6-1	TRBJ1-6	TGTGCCAGCAGTGAAATCGGGTTGCATAATTCACCCCTCCACTTT	CASSEIGLHNSPLHF
many	TRBD1	TRBV2	TRBJ1-5	TGTGCCAGCAGTGAAGGACAGGGGGCTGGTCAGCCCCAGCATTTT	CASSEGQGAGQPQHF
-	-	TRBV30	TRBJ2-3	TGTGCCTGGAGACCCGGGGGAAGAGATACGCAGTATTTT	CAWRPGGRDTQYF
-	-	TRBV5-4	TRBJ1-1	TGTGCCAGCAGCTTACGGGGGAACACTGAAGCTTTCTTT	CASSLRGNTEAFF
once	TRBD1	TRBV10-1	TRBJ2-7	TGCGCCAGCAGCGACCGGGACAGGGCGGACGAGCAGTACTTC	CASSDRDRADEQYF
-	-	TRBV5-1	TRBJ1-5	TGCGCCAGCAGCTTTGGGCCTGAGGGTCAGCCCCAGCATTTT	CASSFGPEGQPQHF
-	TRBD1	TRBV9	TRBJ1-4	TGTGCCAGCAGCCCTCGCCCAGGGGGCGCGGGTGGAGAAAAACTGTTTTTT	CASSPRPGGAGGEKLFF
-	TRBD1	TRBV29-1	TRBJ1-4	TGCAGCGTGACAGGGGGTGGTGAAAAACTGTTTTTT	CSVTGGGEKLFF
-	TRBD1	TRBV10-3	TRBJ1-5	TGTGCCACCCGGGACAGGGTAAATCAGCCCCAGCATTTT	CATRDRVNQPQHF
-	TRBD2	TRBV24-1	TRBJ2-7	TGTGCCACCAGTGATTCAACTAGCGGGGGCACCTACGAGCAGTACTTC	CATSDSTSGGTYEQYF
-	-	TRBV3-1/TRBV3-2	TRBJ1-6	TGTGCCAGCAGCCAAAACGGCGGAAATTCACCCCTCCACTTT	CASSQNGGNSPLHF
-	-	TRBV19	TRBJ2-2	TGTGCCAGTAGTATAAATATAATGACAGGTTGGAACACCGGGGAGCTGTTTTTT	CASSINIMTGWNTGELFF
-	-	TRBV4-1	TRBJ2-3	TGCGCCAGCAGCCATCCACAGGGTTTAAGCACAGATACGCAGTATTTT	CASSHPQGLSTDTQYF
-	-	TRBV10-3	TRBJ2-6	TGTGCCATCAGTGAGTCCGGGACTTCAGGGGCCAACGTCCTGACTTTC	CAISESGTSGANVLTF
-	-	TRBV7-8	TRBJ2-3	TGTGCCAGCAGCGCCGGATGGGCTTTCACAGATACGCAGTATTTT	CASSAGWAFTDTQYF
-	TRBD2	TRBV15	TRBJ2-3	TGTGCCACCAGCCGATCGACTAGCGGGGGGTTAGATACGCAGTATTTT	CATSRSTSGGLDTQYF
-	-	TRBV6-6	TRBJ1-5	TGTGCCAGCAGTTACCGGGGGGCACAGCCCCAGCATTTT	CASSYRGAQPQHF
-	-	TRBV18	TRBJ2-5	TGTGCCAGCTCACCACCGCTTACAGGGCGGGAGACCCAGTACTTC	CASSPPLTGRETQYF
-	TRBD2	TRBV2	TRBJ2-2	TGTGCCAGCAGTGACGGTAGCGGGGGGCCGTACGGGGAGCTGTTTTTT	CASSDGSGGPYGELFF
once	-	TRBV7-2	TRBJ1-4	TGTGCCAGCAGCCGGAGGGCGGGGGTTGGTGAAAAACTGTTTTTT	CASSRRAGVGEKLFF
-	TRBD1	TRBV12-5	TRBJ2-1	TGTGCTAGTCAGGGGGCCTACAATGAGCAGTTCTTC	CASQGAYNEQFF
-	TRBD2	TRBV5-1	TRBJ2-5	TGCGCCAGCCAAATAGCGGGGGGGATGCAGACCCAGTACTTC	CASQIAGGMQTQYF